One T cell receptor beta chain is described in this entry. Its antigen remains unidentified. Qualities for individual bases were not recorded, and no much larger clone is one base off. This sample was included in a study of vaccination and CD4 T cells after COVID-19 (dated by TCRdb to 2022 to 2024). About the full investigation: Convalescent patients had a positive SARS-CoV-2 result on nasal swab PCR, and of these patients, fewer than ten had mild disease and one had severe disease. Post-COVID blood samples were collected from convalescent patients a median of approximately 93 days after diagnosis, with a range of roughly 30 to 161 days. As controls, cultures received a CEFX viral epitope pool (the positive control), an HIV-1 Nef peptide pool (the negative control), or no peptide at all. The spike-specific CD4+ TCR repertoire was compared before and after mRNA vaccination in around ten COVID-19 convalescent patients and a handful of infection-naive healthy vaccine recipients. The time from the second vaccine dose to post-vaccine blood sampling had a median of approximately 72 days and ranged from about 12 to 250 days. Each participant got two doses of either the Pfizer-BioNTech BNT162b2 vaccine (n=8) or the Moderna mRNA-1273 vaccine (n=2). The convalescent cohort comprised six males and four females, including two Hispanic individuals, seven Caucasians, two Asians and one multiracial person. For stimulating the cultures, overlapping spike peptide pools were used, derived from SARS-CoV-2 as well as from the common cold coronaviruses HCoV-NL63, HCoV-OC43 and HCoV-229E. General study outcomes and caveats: Relatively few convalescent patients were included in the study, and early timepoints after natural infection were not analyzed. Of the vaccine-specific clones found in convalescent patients, nearly all (304 of 307) were mono-reactive for SARS-CoV-2 spike instead of being cross-reactive with common cold coronaviruses. Among the post-vaccine SARS-CoV-2-reactive clones in convalescent patients, a median 86.3% showed up only after vaccination, which suggests vaccine-specific priming. The median count of SARS-CoV-2-reactive clonotypes went up from approximately 22 after infection to a few dozen after vaccination, although the change was not significant.

CDR1 SNHLY and CDR2 FYNNEI are derived from the germline V gene. Reading from cysteine to phenylalanine, the CDR3 counts 13 amino acids. Just CDR3 DNA is preserved here, 39 bases in frame from base 1. V lost 8 bases and J lost 1 base; the stretch between them is 12 bases long. Library preparation employed PCR. TCR sequencing of DNA from cultured CD4+ T cells used the Oncomine TCR Beta short-read assay at the Johns Hopkins FTIC core. The QIAamp micro DNA kit was used to extract genomic DNA from the cultured CD4+ T cells. Oncomine TCR Beta libraries from cultured CD4+ T cells were pooled with unique dual indexes and sequenced on an Illumina iSeq 100. In the paper's pipeline: Non-productive sequences were removed, and CDR3s that did not start with C, did not end with F or W, or were shorter than 7 amino acids were discarded. The MANAFEST web application identified antigen-specific clonotypes by comparing peptide-stimulated wells against reference wells and other culture wells. An FDR below 0.05, an odds ratio above 5, and a productive frequency above 0.1% in at least two of three replicate wells were required for clones to be considered positive. Clonotypes that were significantly expanded in both SARS-CoV-2 spike wells and at least one common cold coronavirus spike condition were defined as cross-reactive. Levenshtein distances (stringdist) and unrooted phylogenetic trees (ape) in R version 3.6.1 were used to assess CDR3 homology. TCRdb took the public reads, trimmed them with fastp at Q25, ran MiXCR for clone calling and kept in-frame beta chains. Rows are combined by CDR3 protein, so each entry shows the most common genes and DNA. These V and J calls rely on TCRdb rather than the paper's analysis. This sample holds fewer than 12,000 distinct CDR3 sequences; under 70% were observed only once. 34% of the sample rests with the top ten.

Taken with the paper, the label for treatment or condition translates to: approximately nine-day PBMC culture with coronavirus spike peptide pools or control peptides (ViraFEST assay). The ViraFEST assay was used in the study, in which antigen-specific T cells were expanded with peptide pools and expanded clonotypes were subsequently identified by TCR sequencing. The convalescent patients' positive SARS-CoV-2 PCR tests fell between March and December 2020, which was before the Alpha, Beta and Delta variants emerged in the United States. Each well held around 2 million PBMCs cultured in IMDM containing about 5% human AB serum and roughly 10 IU/ml IL-2, with around 9.7 ug/ml peptide pools added. On days 3 and 7, half of the culture medium was replaced with fresh IL-2-containing medium. CD4+ T cells were isolated after roughly eleven days of culture through negative selection using the EasySep CD4+ T cell isolation kit. Ficoll-Paque Plus gradient centrifugation was used to isolate PBMCs from whole blood, and the isolated PBMCs were then either used fresh or cryopreserved at -140C. In general, triplicate wells were set up for every culture condition.

The chain joins TRBV2 to TRBJ2-7; the D gene remains uncertain. The sequenced material came from CD4+ T cells from blood, cultured in vitro. This clonotype was obtained from a human donor who had recovered from COVID-19. The sequence in DNA is TGTGCCAGCGGGGTGGTGGGGTCCTACGAGCAGTACTTC. Its translation reads: CASGVVGSYEQYF.